A single sample gave rise to the 23 T cell receptor beta chains below, sequenced in a study of cytomegalovirus exposure and HLA in healthy donors. The PCR employed 60 Vbeta primers together with 13 Jbeta primers. Method: immunoSEQ multiplex PCR; TCRdb's copy keeps in-frame clones and lacks some. The sample has about 170,000 clones; around 80% are singletons. Specimen: PBMCs. These receptor sequences come from a male donor in good health and CMV-seronegative.

The V gene is TRBV15, the J gene TRBJ1-1; TRBD1 is a possible D gene (6 bases). The V gene lost 0 bases and the J gene lost 3 bases, with 14 bases spanning the gap. The CDR3 sequence is 16 residues long. Germline values: CDR1 LNHNV, CDR2 YYDKDF (reference sequence). This CDR3 is CATSRDRVGTYTEAFF. CDR3 in DNA: TGTGCCACCAGCAGAGATAGGGTAGGGACATACACTGAAGCTTTCTTT.

This chain connects TRBV7-2 to TRBJ2-2, with TRBD2 identical over 8 bases. The CDR3 extends over 13 amino acids. The V and J ends lost 5 bases and 6 bases, in that order; junction bases with no gene match: 2. Germline V CDR1 and CDR2: SGHTA, FQGNSA. DNA for the CDR3: TGTGCCAGCAGCAAGACTAGCGCCGGGGAGCTGTTTTTT. Translation gives CASSKTSAGELFF.

The table lists this clone with a few counts. V usage is TRBV7-3 and J usage is TRBJ1-1; the D gene is possibly TRBD1 (6 bases). The germline V gene has CDR1 SGHTA and CDR2 FQGTGA. With 6 bases removed from V and 5 bases from J, the gap between germline ends came to 13 bases. CDR3 length: 13 residues. The CDR3 protein is CASRRQENTEAFF. As DNA, the CDR3 is TGTGCCAGCAGACGACAGGAAAATACTGAAGCTTTCTTT.

The rearrangement joins TRBV7-8 to TRBJ2-7, with D perhaps matching TRBD1 (6 bases). The V end was cut by 1 base, the J end by 0 bases, with 7 bases between. Germline-derived CDR1 and CDR2 are SGHVS and FQNEAQ. The CDR3 covers 14 residues. This CDR3 is CASSLGTVSYEQYF. CDR3 in DNA: TGTGCCAGCAGCTTAGGGACAGTCTCCTACGAGCAGTACTTC.

The gene calls are TRBV7-3 and TRBJ2-3; tentatively, D is TRBD2 (6 bases). The CDR3 has 16 residues. The germline V and J ends were trimmed by 5 bases and 1 base, with 16 bases remaining between them. Germline V gives CDR1 SGHTA, CDR2 FQGTGA. CDR3: CASSQNGDLGTDTQYF. In DNA form, the CDR3 reads TGTGCCAGCAGCCAAAATGGGGACTTGGGCACAGATACGCAGTATTTT.

This chain uses TRBV6-5 with TRBJ2-2, with 9 positions matching TRBD2. Germline V lookup: CDR1 MNHEY, CDR2 SVGAGI. The CDR3 is 13 residues long. Losses at the gene ends were 7 bases for V and 4 bases for J; bases not matched to a gene: 1. CDR3 DNA sequence: TGTGCCAGCATGACTAGCGGCACCGGGGAGCTGTTTTTT. Protein sequence: CASMTSGTGELFF.

The J gene is TRBJ1-4, the V gene TRBV6-6; no definite D call. This CDR3 comprises 15 residues. V was trimmed by 8 bases and J by 2 bases, leaving 15 bases between them. Germline V gene sequence: CDR1 MNHNY, CDR2 SVGAGI (reference sequence). CDR3: CASGSEAKTNEKLFF. The CDR3 DNA reads TGTGCCAGCGGGAGTGAGGCAAAGACTAATGAAAAACTGTTTTTT.

V gene TRBV27 combines with J gene TRBJ2-2, with a possible D match to TRBD2 (5 bases). CDR3 length equals 14 residues. CDR1 and CDR2 (germline): MNHEY, SMNVEV (reference sequence). V was clipped by 6 bases and J by 3 bases, with 11 bases between them. The CDR3: CASSRRSDTGELFF. The CDR3 nucleotides are TGTGCCAGCAGCCGGAGGTCCGACACCGGGGAGCTGTTTTTT.

The chain links TRBV7-6 to TRBJ2-5; 11 bases agree with TRBD2. J was trimmed by 2 bases and V by 11 bases; bases with no gene match: 4. CDR3 length: 13 residues. Germline assignment: CDR1 SGHVS and CDR2 FNYEAQ. The DNA of the CDR3 is TGTGCCTTAGGGACTAGCGGACAAGAGACCCAGTACTTC. Its translation: CALGTSGQETQYF.

This rearrangement joins TRBV7-2 to TRBJ2-7, with 10 bases identical to TRBD1. The V and J ends lost 5 bases and 3 bases, in that order; junction bases with no gene match: 7. CDR3 length equals 15 residues. The germline V gene encodes CDR1 SGHTA and CDR2 FQGNSA. The CDR3 sequence is CASSPGWDRGYEQYF. CDR3 nucleotides: TGTGCCAGCAGCCCGGGTTGGGACAGGGGCTACGAGCAGTACTTC.

The chain joins TRBV19 to TRBJ2-3; 15 bases line up with TRBD2. J gave up 0 bases and V 5 bases, and 9 bases lay outside the gene matches. CDR3 length: 19 amino acids. CDR1 and CDR2 (germline): LNHDA, SQIVND (reference sequence). CDR3 in amino acids: CASSPQGTSGRLSTDTQYF. In DNA form, the CDR3 reads TGTGCCAGTAGTCCACAGGGGACTAGCGGGAGGCTTAGCACAGATACGCAGTATTTT.

This clone occurred once. The V and J genes are TRBV7-5 and TRBJ2-7; TRBD2, the table's D call, was not compared with the DNA. TRBV7-5 is a recognized pseudogene. The CDR3 extends over 15 amino acids. The CDR3 DNA follows: TGTGCCAGAAGACCTCGAAGTCCGAGCTCCTACGAGCAGTACTTC. This encodes CARRPRSPSSYEQYF.

The CDR3 here is CASTQGSEQYF. CDR3 DNA sequence: TGTGCCAGCACCCAGGGAAGCGAGCAGTACTTC. This rearrangement joins TRBV6-5 to TRBJ2-5; possibly TRBD1 for D (5 bases). The J call may be in error: the DNA end matches TRBJ2-7 better. Germline V gives CDR1 MNHEY, CDR2 SVGAGI. The CDR3 length is 11 residues.

CDR3 DNA sequence: TGTGCCAGCAGCTTGGGTCAGGGGGCGCACTACGAGCAGTACTTC. Translated: CASSLGQGAHYEQYF. The chain combines TRBV5-4 with TRBJ2-7, with 8 bases lining up with TRBD1. Germline V gives CDR1 SGHNT, CDR2 YYREEE (reference sequence). The V segment lost 0 bases and the J segment 3 bases; nucleotides outside the gene matches: 5. This CDR3 comprises 15 residues.

The gene calls are TRBV15 and TRBJ1-2, with D hard to call. Trimming shortened V by 1 base and J by 3 bases, and 6 bases separated the two germline ends. The length of the CDR3 is 13 residues. The germline CDR1 and CDR2 sequences are LNHNV and YYDKDF (reference sequence). DNA of the CDR3: TGTGCCACCAGCAGAGCTTTAGACTATGGCTACACCTTC. It yields the protein CATSRALDYGYTF.

The chain carries TRBV9 and TRBJ1-2, with 8 bases fitting TRBD1. There are 15 residues in the CDR3. Germline lookup yields CDR1 SGDLS and CDR2 YYNGEE. Germline trimming cut 4 bases from V and 5 bases from J; bases unmatched to any gene: 10. The CDR3: CASSHIGQGAYGYTF. CDR3 nucleotides: TGTGCCAGCAGCCACATCGGGCAGGGGGCTTATGGCTACACCTTC. The whole variable domain, remainder taken from reference TRBV9 and TRBJ1-2, is DSGVTQTPKHLITATGQRVTLRCSPRSGDLSVYWYQQSLDQGLQFLIQYYNGEERAKGNILERFSAQQFPDLHSELNLSSLELGDSALYFCASSHIGQGAYGYTFGSGTRLTVV.

V and J are TRBV11-1 and TRBJ1-2; no reliable D call. The CDR3 consists of 15 residues. CDR1 is SGHAT and CDR2 is FQDESV in the germline V gene (reference sequence). V was clipped by 5 bases and J by 0 bases, with 13 bases between them. The CDR3 loop is CASSKSMEANYGYTF. CDR3 DNA: TGTGCCAGCAGCAAGAGTATGGAGGCTAACTATGGCTACACCTTC. The complete variable domain, with remaining parts taken from reference TRBV11-1 and TRBJ1-2, reads EAEVAQSPRYKITEKSQAVAFWCDPISGHATLYWYRQILGQGPELLVQFQDESVVDDSQLPKDRFSAERLKGVDSTLKIQPAELGDSAMYLCASSKSMEANYGYTFGSGTRLTVV.

This clone was counted once. The chain links TRBV7-3 to TRBJ2-5; a possible D gene is TRBD2 (5 bases). Trimming removed 4 bases at V and 0 bases at J, with 24 bases between. Per germline, CDR1 SGHTA and CDR2 FQGTGA. This CDR3 is 19 amino acids long. CDR3 sequence reads: CASSSDYLVFNAYQETQYF. The CDR3 DNA is TGTGCCAGCAGCTCTGACTATTTGGTATTCAACGCGTACCAAGAGACCCAGTACTTC.

The genes are TRBV18 and TRBJ2-7; 9 bases fit TRBD2. The CDR3 runs 16 residues. V lost 3 bases to trimming and J lost 4 bases; unmatched junction nucleotides: 10. The germline CDR1 and CDR2 sequences are KGHSH and LQKENI. The CDR3 spells CASSPLRLAGRYEQYF. CDR3 nucleotides: TGTGCCAGCTCACCTTTAAGGCTAGCGGGAAGATACGAGCAGTACTTC.

This clone has a single count. The V and J genes are TRBV20-1 and TRBJ1-3, with D possibly TRBD1 on 6 matching bases. Germline V gene lookup returns CDR1 DFQATT and CDR2 SNEGSKA (reference sequence). The CDR3 runs to 11 residues. The CDR3 region is CAAGDGNTIYF. The CDR3 DNA sequence: TGCGCTGCAGGGGATGGAAACACCATATATTTT.

The V call is TRBV5-1, the J call TRBJ2-2; tentatively, D is TRBD2 (5 bases). The V end was cut by 3 bases, the J end by 1 base, with 16 bases between. Germline assignment: CDR1 SGHRS and CDR2 YFSETQ. CDR3 length equals 17 residues. The CDR3 reads CASSYRTSGMNTGELFF. The CDR3 nucleotides are TGCGCCAGCAGCTACAGAACCAGCGGCATGAACACCGGGGAGCTGTTTTTT.

This sequence joins TRBV5-1 and TRBJ2-3; TRBD2 matches at 13 bases. CDR3 length: 15 amino acids. J gave up 5 bases and V 4 bases, and 4 bases lay outside the gene matches. CDR1 and CDR2 (germline): SGHRS, YFSETQ. The CDR3 loop is CASSPGLAGVDTQYF. CDR3 DNA: TGCGCCAGCAGCCCTGGACTAGCGGGGGTAGATACGCAGTATTTT.

The V call is TRBV2, the J call TRBJ2-5; 11 nucleotides agree with TRBD2. Germline V CDR1 and CDR2: SNHLY, FYNNEI. After removal of 9 bases from V and 7 bases from J, the junction contained 7 bases not matched to a gene. The CDR3 is 13 residues long. The CDR3 is CASCELAGGTQYF. CDR3 DNA: TGTGCCAGTTGTGAGCTAGCGGGAGGGACCCAGTACTTC.